The 7 T cell receptor beta chains below come from one sample, sequenced in a study of control samples from healthy donors and cancer patients. The method was immunoSEQ multiplex PCR; TCRdb's version includes in-frame clones alone and lacks a portion of them. The sample records thousands of clones, 76% being singletons. The sample taken for sequencing was formalin-fixed, paraffin-embedded tissue. Receptor source: a male donor with melanoma.

The V call is TRBV7-6, the J call TRBJ1-6, with D hard to call. The V gene's germline CDR1 is SGHVS and CDR2 FNYEAQ. The V gene lost 1 base and the J gene lost 10 bases, with 8 bases spanning the gap. The CDR3 has 13 amino acids. For the CDR3, the DNA is TGTGCCAGCAGCTTAGATGGACGGTCACCCCTCCACTTT. Its translation is CASSLDGRSPLHF.

This chain connects TRBV23-1 to TRBJ2-7, with D possibly matching TRBD1 (5 bases). TRBV23-1 is treated as an ORF (open reading frame) with a function not yet certain. V lost 11 bases to trimming and J lost 0 bases, with 17 bases between them. The CDR3 extends over 14 amino acids. CDR3 protein: CAPRKQGYSYEQYV. The CDR3 DNA follows: TGCGCCCCCAGAAAGCAGGGATACTCCTACGAGCAGTACGTC.

V usage is TRBV9 and J usage is TRBJ2-1; maybe TRBD2 (9 bases). This CDR3 comprises 13 residues. From germline, CDR1 is SGDLS and CDR2 YYNGEE. V shed 9 bases and J shed 8 bases, with 18 bases lying between them. CDR3 sequence: CANAGGGRDEQFF. The DNA of the CDR3 is TGTGCCAACGCAGGGGGCGGGAGGGATGAGCAGTTCTTC. The variable domain in full, completed from reference TRBV9 and TRBJ2-1, reads DSGVTQTPKHLITATGQRVTLRCSPRSGDLSVYWYQQSLDQGLQFLIQYYNGEERAKGNILERFSAQQFPDLHSELNLSSLELGDSALYFCANAGGGRDEQFFGPGTRLTVL.

The chain uses TRBV30 and TRBJ1-2; the D is unclear. CDR3 length: 13 amino acids. Germline V gives CDR1 GTSNPN, CDR2 SVGIG (reference sequence). The ends were cut back, 4 bases at V and 8 bases at J, with 17 bases in the middle. In nucleotides, the CDR3 is TGTGCCTGGATTCAGGTCCCCGCGGGAGGCTACACCTTC. Protein sequence: CAWIQVPAGGYTF.

This chain uses TRBV18 with TRBJ2-3; 9 bases align to TRBD1. In germline, CDR1 is KGHSH, CDR2 LQKENI. The CDR3 loop spans 15 amino acids. The trim removed 4 bases at V and 7 bases at J, leaving 9 bases unmatched. The CDR3 DNA sequence: TGTGCCAGCTCACGCGGACAGGGGTTCATCTATACGCAGTATTTT. Protein sequence: CASSRGQGFIYTQYF.

The genes are TRBV7-2 and TRBJ1-1, with 7 nucleotides matching TRBD1. With V trimmed by 5 bases and J by 10 bases, 7 bases remained unmatched. The V gene's germline CDR1 is SGHTA and CDR2 FQGNSA. The CDR3 loop spans 12 amino acids. The CDR3 bases are TGTGCCAGCAGCCGGGACAGCCTTGTAGCTTTCTTT. Translating gives CASSRDSLVAFF.

The sample holds one count of this clone. CDR3 region: CASSPDTYGYTF. In DNA, the CDR3 is TGCGCCAGCAGCCCGGACACGTATGGCTACACCTTC. This chain joins TRBV5-1 and TRBJ1-2; D might be TRBD1 (5 bases). The length of the CDR3 is 12 residues. Trimming took 4 bases from V and 5 from J, leaving 9 bases between them. Germline V CDR1 and CDR2: SGHRS, YFSETQ.